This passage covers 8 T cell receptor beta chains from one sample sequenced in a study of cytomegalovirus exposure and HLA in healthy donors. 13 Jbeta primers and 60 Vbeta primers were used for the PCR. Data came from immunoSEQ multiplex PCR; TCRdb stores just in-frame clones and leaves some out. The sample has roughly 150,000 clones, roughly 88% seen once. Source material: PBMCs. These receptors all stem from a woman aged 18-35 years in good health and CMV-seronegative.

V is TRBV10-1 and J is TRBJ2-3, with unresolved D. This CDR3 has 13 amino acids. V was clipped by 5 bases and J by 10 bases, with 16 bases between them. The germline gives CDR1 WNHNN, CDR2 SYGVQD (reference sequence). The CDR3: CASSYDLQSSQYF. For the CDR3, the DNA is TGCGCCAGCAGTTACGATTTACAATCCTCGCAGTATTTT.

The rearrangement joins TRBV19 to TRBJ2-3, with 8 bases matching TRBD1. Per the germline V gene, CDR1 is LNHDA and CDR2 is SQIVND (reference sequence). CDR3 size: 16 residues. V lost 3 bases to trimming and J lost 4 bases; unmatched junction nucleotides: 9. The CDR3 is CASSMGTGGPSDTQYF. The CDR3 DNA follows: TGTGCCAGTAGTATGGGCACAGGGGGTCCGTCAGATACGCAGTATTTT.

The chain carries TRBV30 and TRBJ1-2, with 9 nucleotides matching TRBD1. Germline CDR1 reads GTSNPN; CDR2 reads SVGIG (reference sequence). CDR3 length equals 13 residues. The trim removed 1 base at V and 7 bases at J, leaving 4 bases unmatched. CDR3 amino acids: CAWSAGQGFGYTF. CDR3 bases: TGTGCCTGGAGTGCGGGACAGGGCTTTGGCTACACCTTC.

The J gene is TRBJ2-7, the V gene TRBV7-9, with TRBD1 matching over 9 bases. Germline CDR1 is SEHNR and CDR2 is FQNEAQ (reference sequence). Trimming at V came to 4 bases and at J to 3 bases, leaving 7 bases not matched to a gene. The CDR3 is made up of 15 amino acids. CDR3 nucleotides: TGTGCCAGCAGCTCAACCGGGACAGGGAACTACGAGCAGTACTTC. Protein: CASSSTGTGNYEQYF.

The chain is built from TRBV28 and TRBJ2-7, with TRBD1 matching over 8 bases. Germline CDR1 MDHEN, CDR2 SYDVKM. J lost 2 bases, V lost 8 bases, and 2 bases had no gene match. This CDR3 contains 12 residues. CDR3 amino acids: CASRQGPYEQYF. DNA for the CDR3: TGTGCCAGCCGACAGGGGCCCTACGAGCAGTACTTC.

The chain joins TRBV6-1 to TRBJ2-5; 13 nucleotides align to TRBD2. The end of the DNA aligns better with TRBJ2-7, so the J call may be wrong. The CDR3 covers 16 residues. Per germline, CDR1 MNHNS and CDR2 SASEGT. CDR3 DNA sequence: TGTGCCAGCAGTGAAGCCCGACTAGCGGGGGGCTACGAGCAGTACTTC. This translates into CASSEARLAGGYEQYF.

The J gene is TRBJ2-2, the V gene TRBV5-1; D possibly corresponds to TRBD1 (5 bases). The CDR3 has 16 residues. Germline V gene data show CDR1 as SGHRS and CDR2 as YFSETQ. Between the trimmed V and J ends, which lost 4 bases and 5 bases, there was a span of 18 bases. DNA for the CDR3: TGCGCCAGCAGCCCGGACCCCCGCGCAGGGACCGGGGAGCTGTTTTTT. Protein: CASSPDPRAGTGELFF.

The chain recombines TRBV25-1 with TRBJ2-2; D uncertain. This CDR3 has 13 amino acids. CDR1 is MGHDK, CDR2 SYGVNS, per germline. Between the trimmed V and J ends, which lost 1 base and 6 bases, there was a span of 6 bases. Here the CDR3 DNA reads TGTGCCAGCAGTGAATGGGCAGCCGGGGAGCTGTTTTTT. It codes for CASSEWAAGELFF.